This T cell receptor beta chain was sequenced during a study of esophageal squamous cell carcinoma under preoperative chemotherapy. About the study: Both tumor-infiltrating lymphocytes and peripheral blood T cells were profiled.

TCRdb re-called the PCR reads through MiXCR, storing one row per CDR3 protein. The data hold about 20,000 distinct CDR3 sequences, with just over 45% observed a single time. As to time point: after preoperative PTX-NDP chemotherapy. Trimming pared 3 bases from V and 10 bases from J, leaving 15 bases between. Germline V gene data show CDR1 as MNHNS and CDR2 as SASEGT. The CDR3 is 14 residues long. The chain links TRBV6-1 to TRBJ2-2; the D is unclear. This TCR derives from a human donor with esophageal squamous cell carcinoma. The donor label of this sample is uncertain. This material was obtained from a patient given preoperative chemotherapy. The CDR3 nucleotides read TGTGCCAGCAGTGAGTTGCGAACCTACAAGGAGCTGTTTTTT. It yields the protein CASSELRTYKELFF.